This TCR beta chain came from a study of control samples from healthy donors and cancer patients. Generated by immunoSEQ multiplex PCR, the TCRdb table keeps only in-frame clones and is missing some. The sample consists of over 100,000 clones, roughly 90% of them appearing once. V lost 2 bases, J lost 5 bases, and 11 bases lay in between. Looked up from germline, CDR1 is SGHTS and CDR2 is YDEGEE. The CDR3 loop spans 14 amino acids. The V gene is TRBV5-8, the J gene TRBJ2-1; a weak D match, TRBD1 (6 bases). This clonotype originated in a woman aged 50 to 60 in good health. Sequencing used blood. The CDR3 DNA follows: TGTGCCAGCAGCTTAGGTGGACAGAACAATGAGCAGTTCTTC. Protein product: CASSLGGQNNEQFF.